This T cell receptor beta chain was recorded in a study of T cells after yellow fever vaccination. The study's findings and limits: Booster samples showed a return of most primary-vaccination clones (roughly 95% CD4, around 88% CD8).

TCRdb re-called the 5' RACE reads through MiXCR, storing one row per CDR3 protein. The sample comprises more than 300,000 distinct CDR3 sequences, 4% to 5.5% of which are singletons, and approximately 19% rests with the top ten. This clonotype was detected ten times or more. Its antigen is undetermined. In germline, CDR1 is DFQATT, CDR2 SNEGSKA (reference sequence). The V and J ends lost 5 bases and 1 base, in that order; junction bases with no gene match: 1. The CDR3 runs 12 residues. The sequence was collected from a man younger than 35 who received the YFV17D yellow fever vaccine. The chain combines TRBV20-1 with TRBJ2-5, with 7 bases identical to TRBD2. Sequences were derived from PBMCs, sampled 15 days after the yellow fever booster vaccination. The CDR3 DNA sequence: TGCAGTGCTCGGGGGGTCCAAGAGACCCAGTACTTC. Residues: CSARGVQETQYF.